The 27 T cell receptor beta chains below come from one sample, sequenced in a study of blood T cell repertoires in COVID-19. Sequencing was performed with immunoSEQ multiplex PCR; in TCRdb, only in-frame clones are kept and a portion is missing. The top ten clones hold approximately 2.3% of a sample with about 260,000 clones, around 87% of them seen once. Material for sequencing was peripheral blood. The receptor source for this set is a woman in her forties or fifties with acute or convalescent COVID-19.

V and J are TRBV6-4 and TRBJ1-5, with unresolved D. V lost 10 bases, J lost 6 bases, and 16 bases lay in between. This CDR3 is built from 13 residues. The V gene's germline CDR1 is MRHNA and CDR2 SNTAGT. CDR3 region: CANTSAAGQPQHF. CDR3 DNA sequence: TGTGCCAACACTAGCGCCGCAGGTCAGCCCCAGCATTTT.

This clone has a single count. The chain uses TRBV27 and TRBJ1-6; the match to TRBD1 covers 9 bases. The germline gives CDR1 MNHEY, CDR2 SMNVEV (reference sequence). The trim removed 5 bases at V and 10 bases at J, leaving 6 bases unmatched. This CDR3 is 14 amino acids long. CDR3 nucleotides: TGTGCCAGCAGTAAGGGACAGGGAGGCTCACCCCTCCACTTT. Translation gives CASSKGQGGSPLHF.

The chain carries TRBV28 and TRBJ1-1; TRBD1 aligns across 10 bases. After removal of 6 bases from V and 5 bases from J, the junction contained 3 bases not matched to a gene. This CDR3 spans 13 amino acids. In germline, CDR1 is MDHEN, CDR2 SYDVKM. CDR3 nucleotides: TGTGCCAGCAGGGACAGGGGGTATACTGAAGCTTTCTTT. It translates to CASRDRGYTEAFF.

This clone was seen once. The CDR3 region is CASSPAGTGFNEQFF. The CDR3 DNA sequence: TGTGCCAGCTCACCAGCAGGGACAGGGTTCAATGAGCAGTTCTTC. The gene calls are TRBV18 and TRBJ2-1; TRBD1 agrees at 9 bases. The germline V gene encodes CDR1 KGHSH and CDR2 LQKENI. CDR3 length equals 15 residues. The ends lost 2 bases at V and 6 bases at J; junction bases unmatched: 5.

This chain uses TRBV24-1 with TRBJ1-1; 9 bases are shared with TRBD1. CDR3 length equals 16 residues. From germline, CDR1 is KGHDR and CDR2 SFDVKD. J gave up 5 bases and V 6 bases, and 12 bases lay outside the gene matches. The CDR3 protein is CATSPPPGQGGTEAFF. DNA for the CDR3: TGTGCCACCAGTCCCCCCCCGGGACAGGGTGGTACTGAAGCTTTCTTT.

This chain connects TRBV13 to TRBJ2-1; D gene uncertain. Trimming left V 3 bases short and J 7 bases short, with 7 bases between. The germline CDR1 and CDR2 sequences are PRHDT and FYEKMQ (reference sequence). This CDR3 has 12 amino acids. The CDR3 spells CASSLRLNEQFF. Written as DNA, the CDR3 is TGTGCCAGCAGCTTGCGTTTAAATGAGCAGTTCTTC.

This chain uses TRBV6-5 with TRBJ1-5, with D uncertain. The CDR3 spans 13 residues. Germline-derived CDR1 and CDR2 are MNHEY and SVGAGI. Trimming removed 7 bases at V and 6 bases at J, with 13 bases between. This chain's CDR3 is CASTYEVAQPQHF. In DNA, the CDR3 is TGTGCCAGCACTTATGAGGTTGCTCAGCCCCAGCATTTT.

This clone has only one observation. The chain uses TRBV18 and TRBJ1-3; possible D gene TRBD1, 6 bases. The germline V gene encodes CDR1 KGHSH and CDR2 LQKENI. The CDR3 is 19 residues long. V lost 1 base and J 1 base, leaving 20 bases between the germline ends. CDR3 DNA: TGTGCCAGCTCACCACGGCAGGCACAGGGTCGGGGATCTGGAAACACCATATATTTT. Its protein is CASSPRQAQGRGSGNTIYF.

The rearrangement joins TRBV3-1 (or the pseudogene TRBV3-2) to TRBJ2-1; tentative D call: TRBD2 (5 bases). This CDR3 is 14 amino acids long. V was cut by 5 bases and J by 6 bases, with 14 bases left in between. Germline V CDR1 and CDR2: LGHDT, YNNKEL (reference sequence). The CDR3 DNA is TGTGCCAGCAGCGAGCCTAGCCGAGGCAATGAGCAGTTCTTC. Translation: CASSEPSRGNEQFF.

The V and J genes are TRBV7-2 and TRBJ2-7, with TRBD2 identical over 11 bases. With V trimmed by 4 bases and J by 5 bases, 7 bases remained unmatched. The CDR3 is made up of 15 amino acids. Looked up from germline, CDR1 is SGHTA and CDR2 is FQGNSA. CDR3 sequence (DNA): TGTGCCAGCAGCTACCTAGCGGGAGGAGGTAACGAGCAGTACTTC. Amino acid sequence: CASSYLAGGGNEQYF.

This clone was observed once. The CDR3 loop is CATSDSRGSGNTIYF. CDR3 nucleotides: TGTGCCACCAGTGATTCCCGGGGATCTGGAAACACCATATATTTT. The chain recombines TRBV24-1 with TRBJ1-3; D is undetermined. The ends were cut back, 2 bases at V and 1 base at J, with 8 bases in the middle. Germline assignment: CDR1 KGHDR and CDR2 SFDVKD. CDR3 length: 15 amino acids.

V usage is TRBV5-6 and J usage is TRBJ1-5; a weak D match, TRBD1 (5 bases). Trimming stripped 0 bases from V and 2 bases from J, with 12 bases between. Germline V CDR1 and CDR2: SGHDT, YYEEEE. The CDR3 totals 16 residues. CDR3 nucleotide sequence: TGTGCCAGCAGCTTGGACCAGGGTCGTGGCAATCAGCCCCAGCATTTT. Protein: CASSLDQGRGNQPQHF.

The chain recombines TRBV3-1 (or the pseudogene TRBV3-2) with TRBJ2-1; the D gene is possibly TRBD2 (6 bases). The ends were cut back, 0 bases at V and 1 base at J, with 13 bases in the middle. CDR3 length: 17 residues. Germline V lookup: CDR1 LGHDT, CDR2 YNNKEL (reference sequence). For the CDR3, the DNA is TGTGCCAGCAGCCAAGATCCGGGGGTTGCGTCCTACAATGAGCAGTTCTTC. Protein sequence: CASSQDPGVASYNEQFF.

The chain joins TRBV9 to TRBJ2-1; TRBD1 is a possible D gene (6 bases). Germline CDR1 SGDLS, CDR2 YYNGEE. The CDR3 is made up of 13 amino acids. V gave up 0 bases and J gave up 7 bases, with 8 bases separating them. The CDR3 loop is CASSVAGANEQFF. CDR3 DNA sequence: TGTGCCAGCAGCGTAGCAGGGGCGAATGAGCAGTTCTTC.

The chain employs TRBV5-1 and TRBJ1-3; D is unclear. Deletions cut 4 bases from V and 0 bases from J, with 8 bases between. Germline assignment: CDR1 SGHRS and CDR2 YFSETQ. This CDR3 has 14 amino acids. CDR3 sequence reads: CASSSLSSGNTIYF. CDR3 DNA: TGCGCCAGCAGCAGCCTGAGCTCTGGAAACACCATATATTTT.

This clone was counted a single time. This chain links TRBV7-3 with TRBJ2-2; D possibly corresponds to TRBD2 (5 bases). The CDR3 is 17 residues long. Trimming left V 3 bases short and J 5 bases short, with 19 bases between. The germline V gene encodes CDR1 SGHTA and CDR2 FQGTGA. CDR3: CASSLSSGVGWTGELFF. In nucleotides, the CDR3 is TGTGCCAGCAGCTTGTCCAGCGGAGTTGGATGGACCGGGGAGCTGTTTTTT. Complete variable domain (other parts from reference TRBV7-3 and TRBJ2-2): GAGVSQTPSNKVTEKGKYVELRCDPISGHTALYWYRQSLGQGPEFLIYFQGTGAADDSGLPNDRFFAVRPEGSVSTLKIQRTERGDSAVYLCASSLSSGVGWTGELFFGEGSRLTVL.

In this sample, this clone turned up a few times. The gene calls are TRBV3-1 (or the pseudogene TRBV3-2) and TRBJ1-5, with a possible D match to TRBD1 (5 bases). Trimming stripped 0 bases from V and 7 bases from J, with 13 bases between. This CDR3 spans 15 amino acids. Per the germline V gene, CDR1 is LGHDT and CDR2 is YNNKEL (reference sequence). Here the CDR3 reads CASSQETGGGQPQHF. In DNA, the CDR3 is TGTGCCAGCAGCCAAGAGACGGGGGGTGGCCAGCCCCAGCATTTT.

The sample holds one count of this clone. This chain joins TRBV27 and TRBJ2-5; no clear D. The V end lost 5 bases, the J end lost 0 bases, and 4 bases lay between the germline ends. This CDR3 is built from 12 residues. In germline, CDR1 is MNHEY, CDR2 SMNVEV (reference sequence). CDR3 amino acids: CASSNYQETQYF. Here the CDR3 DNA reads TGTGCCAGCAGTAACTACCAAGAGACCCAGTACTTC.

This chain connects TRBV9 to TRBJ1-5; 7 nucleotides align to TRBD1. This CDR3 has 15 residues. The J segment lost 5 bases and the V segment lost 0 bases, leaving 5 bases of the junction unmatched. Germline loops: CDR1 SGDLS, CDR2 YYNGEE. The CDR3 DNA reads TGTGCCAGCAGCGTAGGCGGCAGGGGGGATCAGCCCCAGCATTTT. As protein: CASSVGGRGDQPQHF.

The chain recombines TRBV18 with TRBJ2-7, with 8 nucleotides matching TRBD1. Per germline, CDR1 KGHSH and CDR2 LQKENI. V lost 6 bases and J lost 1; bases outside the gene matches: 11. The CDR3 runs 16 residues. CDR3 DNA sequence: TGTGCCAGCTCCCTCTTCAGAGACAGGGGTTCCTACGAGCAGTACTTC. Residues: CASSLFRDRGSYEQYF.

The chain combines TRBV7-2 with TRBJ2-3; TRBD1 agrees at 7 bases. Germline V gives CDR1 SGHTA, CDR2 FQGNSA. Losses at the gene ends were 6 bases for V and 3 bases for J; bases not matched to a gene: 6. The CDR3 loop spans 14 amino acids. The CDR3 sequence: CASSRAGGTDTQYF. CDR3 sequence (DNA): TGTGCCAGCAGTCGGGCAGGGGGAACAGATACGCAGTATTTT.

The CDR3 bases are TGTGCCAGCAGCTTGGCCCGGGGACTAGCCACCTACAATGAGCAGTTCTTC. Translating it yields CASSLARGLATYNEQFF. The rearrangement links TRBV5-5 to TRBJ2-1; TRBD2 agrees at 9 bases. Germline V lookup: CDR1 SGHKS, CDR2 YYEKEE (reference sequence). CDR3 length: 17 residues. Trimming took 0 bases from V and 2 from J; bases not matched to a gene: 6.

The V and J genes are TRBV6-5 and TRBJ1-2; D is uncertain. Germline CDR1 and CDR2: MNHEY and SVGAGI. V lost 2 bases and J 7 bases, leaving 11 bases between the germline ends. The CDR3 is 13 residues long. The CDR3 DNA is TGTGCCAGCAGTTACCTCGAGGCGGGTGGCTACACCTTC. Protein product: CASSYLEAGGYTF.

The rearrangement links TRBV7-9 to TRBJ2-5, with TRBD2 as a possible D gene (5 bases). The CDR3 loop spans 13 amino acids. The germline V and J ends were trimmed by 4 bases and 1 base, with 7 bases remaining between them. Germline CDR1 is SEHNR and CDR2 is FQNEAQ (reference sequence). As DNA, the CDR3 is TGTGCCAGCAGCTCGGGAATCCAAGAGACCCAGTACTTC. Its protein product is CASSSGIQETQYF.

The chain employs TRBV28 and TRBJ2-1; 16 positions match TRBD2. The CDR3 covers 15 residues. Looked up from germline, CDR1 is MDHEN and CDR2 is SYDVKM. V shed 10 bases, J shed 8 bases, and the junction held 8 bases outside the gene matches. This chain's CDR3 is CAICTGTSGRDEQFF. Here the CDR3 DNA reads TGTGCCATCTGCACCGGGACTAGCGGGAGGGATGAGCAGTTCTTC.

The chain recombines TRBV10-2 with TRBJ1-4; 11 positions match TRBD1. In germline, CDR1 is WSHSY, CDR2 SAAADI. Losses at the gene ends were 8 bases for V and 8 bases for J; bases not matched to a gene: 4. The CDR3 is made up of 13 amino acids. CDR3 sequence (DNA): TGCGCCAGCTCCGGGACAGGGGGAGAAAAACTGTTTTTT. It translates to CASSGTGGEKLFF.

CDR3 DNA sequence: TGTGCCAGCAGCTTAGTGTGGGGACTCTCTGGAAACACCATATATTTT. Translated: CASSLVWGLSGNTIYF. The gene calls are TRBV7-6 and TRBJ1-3; the D gene is possibly TRBD1 (5 bases). V lost 1 base, J lost 0 bases, and 10 bases lay in between. The CDR3 length is 16 residues. CDR1 is SGHVS, CDR2 FNYEAQ, per germline.